The 8 T cell receptor beta chains in this list originate from one sample, sequenced in a study of blood T cells in healthy people across ages. The authors ran a second PCR of roughly 6 to 12 cycles using a sample-barcoded 5' primer and a J-beta primer mix. TCRdb independently ran MiXCR on the 5' RACE reads; one entry per CDR3 protein. The table has about 1.7 million distinct CDR3 sequences, roughly 27% seen once. The sample taken for sequencing was blood. These receptors were obtained from a woman in her twenties or thirties in good health.

This clonotype was counted at least ten times. V gene TRBV9 combines with J gene TRBJ2-5, with TRBD2 matching over 7 bases. The CDR3 has 17 amino acids. Unmatched junction bases numbered 12, after V lost 2 bases and J lost 2 bases. The germline V gene encodes CDR1 SGDLS and CDR2 YYNGEE. The DNA for the CDR3 is TGTGCCAGCAGCGTCTCCCCGGCTAGCGGAACACAAGAGACCCAGTACTTC. Translated, it gives CASSVSPASGTQETQYF. Full variable domain (missing parts from reference TRBV9 and TRBJ2-5): DSGVTQTPKHLITATGQRVTLRCSPRSGDLSVYWYQQSLDQGLQFLIQYYNGEERAKGNILERFSAQQFPDLHSELNLSSLELGDSALYFCASSVSPASGTQETQYFGPGTRLLVL.

Remarks on this clonotype: This may be a read error: a much more frequent sequence differs by one nucleotide. The chain combines TRBV10-3 with TRBJ2-1, with TRBD2 identical over 10 bases. The CDR3 has 13 amino acids. Germline-derived CDR1 and CDR2 are ENHRY and SYGVKD. The CDR3 DNA reads as TGTGCCATCAGCACTAGCGGGGACAATGTGCAGTTCTTC. Its protein is CAISTSGDNVQFF.

The V gene is TRBV4-3, the J gene TRBJ2-2, with D possibly TRBD1 on 5 matching bases. Germline values: CDR1 LGHNA, CDR2 YSLEER. Trimming took off 0 bases at V and 4 bases at J, with 15 bases between the two ends. The CDR3 has 17 amino acids. DNA for the CDR3: TGCGCCAGCAGCCAAGAACTCAGGGCGTTTATCACCGGGGAGCTGTTTTTT. It encodes CASSQELRAFITGELFF.

Comment on this clonotype: One base away lies a much larger clone, so this may be a sequencing read error. CDR3 region: CASSLMVLEAQYF. The CDR3 region has the DNA TGTGCCAGCAGCTTAATGGTGTTAGAGGCCCAGTACTTC. The V gene is TRBV7-6, the J gene TRBJ2-5; D remains ambiguous. CDR1 is SGHVS and CDR2 is FNYEAQ in the germline V gene. The CDR3 totals 13 residues.

V and J are TRBV29-1 and TRBJ2-3; the match to TRBD2 covers 7 bases. V was pared by 5 bases and J by 2 bases, with 7 bases of the junction left unmatched. The CDR3 is 14 residues long. Germline V gene data show CDR1 as SQVTM and CDR2 as ANQGSEA. In nucleotides, the CDR3 is TGCAGCGTTCTTTTCCGGGAGGTCACAGATACGCAGTATTTT. Protein sequence: CSVLFREVTDTQYF.

There are a few counts of this clonotype. This chain connects TRBV7-9 to TRBJ1-1; TRBD1 is a possible D gene (5 bases). V lost 5 bases, J lost 3 bases, and 10 bases lay in between. The CDR3 consists of 13 residues. In germline, CDR1 is SEHNR, CDR2 FQNEAQ (reference sequence). The CDR3 protein is CASSVPGHTEAFF. CDR3 coding DNA: TGTGCCAGCAGCGTACCGGGACACACTGAAGCTTTCTTT.

Many counts were recorded for this clonotype. The chain combines TRBV20-1 with TRBJ2-1, with 8 bases lining up with TRBD2. The CDR3 length is 16 residues. Looked up from germline, CDR1 is DFQATT and CDR2 is SNEGSKA (reference sequence). V was pared by 0 bases and J by 3 bases, with 7 bases of the junction left unmatched. The CDR3 bases are TGCAGTGCTAGAGATAGGACAGCGGGGGACTACAATGAGCAGTTCTTC. Encoded protein: CSARDRTAGDYNEQFF.

The chain is built from TRBV7-2 and TRBJ1-6; D gene uncertain. The CDR3 runs to 17 residues. V lost 5 bases to trimming and J lost 0 bases, with 14 bases between them. Germline CDR1 and CDR2: SGHTA and FQGNSA. CDR3 in DNA: TGTGCCAGCAGCCGGTATCGTAGTTTCTCCTATAATTCACCCCTCCACTTT. Translation gives CASSRYRSFSYNSPLHF.